This is a list of T cell receptor beta chains from one sample in a study of T cell changes during pregnancy in multiple sclerosis. Profiling relied on immunoSEQ multiplex PCR, and the TCRdb table lists in-frame clones only, not all of them. Of tens of thousands of clones in the sample, 88% were seen once. Sample: CD8+ T cells from peripheral blood mononuclear cells, taken after pregnancy. The receptors originated from a female donor in good health, enrolled as a control in a pregnancy study. Each CDR3 is given with its conserved first and last residue. A D gene is named only where the DNA matches it firmly. Size tells how often a clone was seen (once, few, many) or the class of an expanded clone, and some rows leave it out.

V,size,D,J,DNA,CDR3
TRBV9,.,TRBD2,TRBJ2-3,TGTGCCAGCAGCCCACGGGGGGGGAGAACAGATACGCAGTATTTT,CASSPRGGRTDTQYF
TRBV7-3,.,TRBD2,TRBJ2-3,TGTGCCAGCGGGGGAGGGAGCACAGATACGCAGTATTTT,CASGGGSTDTQYF
TRBV5-4,.,.,TRBJ1-3,TGTGCCAGCAGCTGGGGCAGGGGTGGAAACACCATATATTTT,CASSWGRGGNTIYF
TRBV5-4,.,TRBD1,TRBJ2-1,TGTGCCAGCAGCTTGGGGACAGGGGACAATGAGCAGTTCTTC,CASSLGTGDNEQFF
TRBV13,.,.,TRBJ1-1,TGTGCCAGCAGCCCCGACGGCCAGGGGCGGGCGGACACTGAAGCTTTCTTT,CASSPDGQGRADTEAFF
TRBV27,.,TRBD1,TRBJ2-3,TGTGCCAGCAAGCCGGGACAGGGGGTACGTACAGATACGCAGTATTTT,CASKPGQGVRTDTQYF
TRBV7-9,.,.,TRBJ1-1,TGTGCCAGCAGCCACTTAAACACTGAAGCTTTCTTT,CASSHLNTEAFF
TRBV30,once,.,TRBJ1-1,TGTGCCTGGAGTGCCACTAACACTGAAGCTTTCTTT,CAWSATNTEAFF
TRBV5-1,.,TRBD1,TRBJ2-5,TGCGCCAGCAGCCCCACACAGGGGCGCGGGGAGACCCAGTACTTC,CASSPTQGRGETQYF
TRBV7-3,once,TRBD1,TRBJ1-1,TGTGCCAGCAGCTTAACAGGGGGCTTGGGCACTGAAGCTTTCTTT,CASSLTGGLGTEAFF